The T cell receptor (beta chain) under discussion was sequenced for a study of cytomegalovirus exposure and HLA in healthy donors. Across the study: HLA-typed donors were the source of about 85 million unique TCRs held in an early data release. General study results and limits: CMV antigen specificity was confirmed in vitro for a few CMV-associated chains.

Turning to this clone: Its antigen is undetermined.

This CDR3 is built from 12 residues. V lost 4 bases to trimming and J lost 6 bases, with 7 bases between them. Germline-derived CDR1 and CDR2 are SGHNT and YYREEE (reference sequence). The primer mix had 60 Vbeta and 13 Jbeta primers. Libraries were prepared by immunoSEQ multiplex PCR; TCRdb keeps only in-frame clonotypes and omits some of them. Of around 150,000 clones listed, about four fifths are singletons. Material: PBMCs. This chain joins TRBV5-4 and TRBJ2-2, with TRBD2 as a possible D gene (6 bases). The origin of this receptor is a man aged 50 to 60 in good health and CMV-seropositive. The CDR3 nucleotides read TGTGCCAGCAGCGGGGGGTCCGGGGAGCTGTTTTTT. It is translated as CASSGGSGELFF.